This T cell receptor beta chain was captured in a study of T cell responses to AZD1222 COVID-19 vaccine. Study findings and constraints: Most donors were white British and more were female, and clonal diversity was possibly underestimated. The span of vaccine-associated CD4 TCRs extended across spike, with dominance at 160-218 and 743-854. Of the AZD1222 recipients, only 5 or 6 were seropositive at baseline.

Assay: immunoSEQ multiplex PCR; the TCRdb copy retains only in-frame clones and omits some. The sample holds around 100,000 clones, about 87% seen once. Remarks on this clone: No antigen is known for it.

The CDR3 is 13 residues long. Germline V gene data show CDR1 as SGHRS and CDR2 as YFSETQ. Trimming stripped 5 bases from V and 4 bases from J, with 10 bases between. The receptor was derived from an adult in good health. This chain connects TRBV5-1 to TRBJ2-4; maybe TRBD2 (5 bases). This sample comprised peripheral blood, obtained on day 0 of AZD1222 vaccination. CDR3 region: CASSLAGKNIQYF. CDR3 DNA: TGCGCCAGCAGTCTAGCTGGGAAAAACATTCAGTACTTC.